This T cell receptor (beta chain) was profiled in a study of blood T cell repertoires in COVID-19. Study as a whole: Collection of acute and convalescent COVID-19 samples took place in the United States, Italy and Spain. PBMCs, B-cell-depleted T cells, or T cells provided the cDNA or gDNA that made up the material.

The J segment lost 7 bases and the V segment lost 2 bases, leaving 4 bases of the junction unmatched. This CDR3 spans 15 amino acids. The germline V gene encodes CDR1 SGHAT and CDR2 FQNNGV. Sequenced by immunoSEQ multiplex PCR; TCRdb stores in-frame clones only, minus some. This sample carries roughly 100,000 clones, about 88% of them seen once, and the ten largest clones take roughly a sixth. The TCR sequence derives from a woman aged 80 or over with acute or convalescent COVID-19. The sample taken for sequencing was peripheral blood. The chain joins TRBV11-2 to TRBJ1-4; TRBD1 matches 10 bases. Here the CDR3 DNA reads TGTGCCAGCAGCTTATTCCGGGACAGGGGTGAAAAACTGTTTTTT. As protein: CASSLFRDRGEKLFF.